A selection of T cell receptor beta chains follows, all from one sample in a study of cytomegalovirus exposure and HLA in healthy donors. Here immunoSEQ multiplex PCR was the method, and the copy in TCRdb shows in-frame clones only, minus some. Of 120,000 to 150,000 clones listed, 73% were seen once; the top ten hold roughly an eighth. Sequenced input: PBMCs. These receptors were obtained from a human donor in good health. The CDR3 runs from the conserved cysteine through the conserved F or W. Fields, in order: clone size, D gene, V gene, J gene, CDR3 DNA, CDR3 protein. The D gene is left open where the match is weak. Clone sizes are given selectively: once, few, many, or a class where the clone is expanded.

clone size: once; D gene: NA; V gene: TRBV28; J gene: TRBJ2-2; CDR3 DNA: TGTGCCAGCATTAGAGGAGTCACCGGGGAGCTGTTTTTT; CDR3 protein: CASIRGVTGELFF
clone size: few; D gene: NA; V gene: TRBV30; J gene: TRBJ1-4; CDR3 DNA: TGTGCCTGGAGCCGGCGACTGACAACTAATGAAAAACTGTTTTTT; CDR3 protein: CAWSRRLTTNEKLFF
clone size: NA; D gene: TRBD1; V gene: TRBV6-1; J gene: TRBJ2-3; CDR3 DNA: TGTGCCAGCAGTGGATACTTGACAGGGGGCCCCACAGATACGCAGTATTTT; CDR3 protein: CASSGYLTGGPTDTQYF
clone size: NA; D gene: TRBD2; V gene: TRBV15; J gene: TRBJ2-7; CDR3 DNA: TGTGCCACCTCACTAGCGGGGGGCGATTACGAGCAGTACTTC; CDR3 protein: CATSLAGGDYEQYF
clone size: NA; D gene: NA; V gene: TRBV4-2; J gene: TRBJ2-3; CDR3 DNA: TGTGCCAGCAGCCAAGATTATGCGGATGATACGCAGTATTTT; CDR3 protein: CASSQDYADDTQYF
clone size: NA; D gene: NA; V gene: TRBV5-5; J gene: TRBJ2-1; CDR3 DNA: TGTGCCAGCAGCTTTCGTGGACAGTCCTACAATGAGCAGTTCTTC; CDR3 protein: CASSFRGQSYNEQFF
clone size: NA; D gene: NA; V gene: TRBV6-6; J gene: TRBJ2-2; CDR3 DNA: TGTGCCAGCAGTATTAGCGGGAACACCGGGGAGCTGTTTTTT; CDR3 protein: CASSISGNTGELFF
clone size: NA; D gene: TRBD1; V gene: TRBV5-4; J gene: TRBJ1-2; CDR3 DNA: TGTGCCAGCAGCTTGGCCGGCAGGGGGCTTGGCTACACCTTC; CDR3 protein: CASSLAGRGLGYTF
clone size: once; D gene: TRBD2; V gene: TRBV2; J gene: TRBJ2-1; CDR3 DNA: TGTGCCAGCAGCGAACGGACTAGCGGGGTCAATGAGCAGTTCTTC; CDR3 protein: CASSERTSGVNEQFF
clone size: NA; D gene: TRBD2; V gene: TRBV5-6; J gene: TRBJ2-3; CDR3 DNA: TGTGCCAGCAGCGGGACTAGCGGGGGCCGCGGGACAGATACGCAGTATTTT; CDR3 protein: CASSGTSGGRGTDTQYF
clone size: NA; D gene: NA; V gene: TRBV5-1; J gene: TRBJ1-2; CDR3 DNA: TGCGCCAGCAGCTTGGAGGGGGGGCTGGATGGCTACACCTTC; CDR3 protein: CASSLEGGLDGYTF
clone size: NA; D gene: NA; V gene: TRBV7-8; J gene: TRBJ1-6; CDR3 DNA: TGTGCCAGCAGCTTACTTACAGGGAGCTCCTATAATTCACCCCTCCACTTT; CDR3 protein: CASSLLTGSSYNSPLHF
clone size: few; D gene: NA; V gene: TRBV7-3; J gene: TRBJ1-1; CDR3 DNA: TGTGCCAGCAGCCAACAGCAGAACACTGAAGCTTTCTTT; CDR3 protein: CASSQQQNTEAFF
clone size: NA; D gene: TRBD2; V gene: TRBV5-4; J gene: TRBJ2-5; CDR3 DNA: TGTGCCAGCAGCCGGGGACTAGCGGAAGAGACCCAGTACTTC; CDR3 protein: CASSRGLAEETQYF
clone size: NA; D gene: NA; V gene: TRBV5-1; J gene: TRBJ2-2; CDR3 DNA: TGCGCCAGCAGCTTCGGCGGGACGAACACCGGGGAGCTGTTTTTT; CDR3 protein: CASSFGGTNTGELFF
clone size: NA; D gene: TRBD1; V gene: TRBV6-5; J gene: TRBJ2-1; CDR3 DNA: TGTGCCAGCTTACCAGAAGGGGGCACTTACAATGAGCAGTTCTTC; CDR3 protein: CASLPEGGTYNEQFF
clone size: NA; D gene: NA; V gene: TRBV5-1; J gene: TRBJ1-1; CDR3 DNA: TGCGCCAGCAGCTTGGGGGGAGAGAACACTGAAGCTTTCTTT; CDR3 protein: CASSLGGENTEAFF
clone size: NA; D gene: TRBD1; V gene: TRBV5-1; J gene: TRBJ1-1; CDR3 DNA: TGCGCCAGCAGCTTGGCCTCGACAGGGCAAATGAACACTGAAGCTTTCTTT; CDR3 protein: CASSLASTGQMNTEAFF
clone size: NA; D gene: TRBD2; V gene: TRBV7-8; J gene: TRBJ2-1; CDR3 DNA: TGTGCCAGCAGCTTAGTAAGGACTAGCGCATACAATGAGCAGTTCTTC; CDR3 protein: CASSLVRTSAYNEQFF
clone size: few; D gene: NA; V gene: TRBV7-3; J gene: TRBJ1-2; CDR3 DNA: TGTGCCAGCAGCCTTGGGGGTCGGGGGGCGGTTGGCTACACCTTC; CDR3 protein: CASSLGGRGAVGYTF
clone size: NA; D gene: NA; V gene: TRBV9; J gene: TRBJ2-2; CDR3 DNA: TGTGCCAGCAGCACTCCTCCCGGGACTCTCACCGGGGAGCTGTTTTTT; CDR3 protein: CASSTPPGTLTGELFF
clone size: NA; D gene: NA; V gene: TRBV7-9; J gene: TRBJ2-3; CDR3 DNA: TGTGCCAGCAGCCAAAACACAGATACGCAGTATTTT; CDR3 protein: CASSQNTDTQYF
clone size: NA; D gene: NA; V gene: TRBV27; J gene: TRBJ1-6; CDR3 DNA: TGTGCCAGCAGTCGCGGTGGAGGCTATTCACCCCTCCACTTT; CDR3 protein: CASSRGGGYSPLHF
clone size: once; D gene: TRBD1; V gene: TRBV27; J gene: TRBJ2-2; CDR3 DNA: TGTGCCAGCACCCCCCGGGGACAGCGCACCGGGGAGCTGTTTTTT; CDR3 protein: CASTPRGQRTGELFF
clone size: NA; D gene: NA; V gene: TRBV7-9; J gene: TRBJ1-1; CDR3 DNA: TGTGCCAGCAGCTCCCCGACGGGGAACACTGAAGCTTTCTTT; CDR3 protein: CASSSPTGNTEAFF
clone size: NA; D gene: NA; V gene: TRBV28; J gene: TRBJ1-6; CDR3 DNA: TGTGCCAGCAGTTTAAGGGGCACACCCCTCCACTTT; CDR3 protein: CASSLRGTPLHF
clone size: NA; D gene: NA; V gene: TRBV4-1; J gene: TRBJ1-2; CDR3 DNA: TGCGCCAGCAGCCCTATCGGAGGGGCGGGGGGCTACACCTTC; CDR3 protein: CASSPIGGAGGYTF
clone size: NA; D gene: NA; V gene: TRBV28; J gene: TRBJ2-7; CDR3 DNA: TGTGCCAGCACCAACTCGTGGGAGGTCGAGCAGTACTTC; CDR3 protein: CASTNSWEVEQYF
clone size: NA; D gene: NA; V gene: TRBV2; J gene: TRBJ1-5; CDR3 DNA: TGTGCCAGCAGGGCGGGGGTAGGCGGATTACGCAATCAGCCCCAGCATTTT; CDR3 protein: CASRAGVGGLRNQPQHF
clone size: NA; D gene: NA; V gene: TRBV7-9; J gene: TRBJ2-7; CDR3 DNA: TGTGCCAGCAGCTACTCCGGGTTGCCCTACGAGCAGTACTTC; CDR3 protein: CASSYSGLPYEQYF
clone size: NA; D gene: NA; V gene: TRBV5-1; J gene: TRBJ2-1; CDR3 DNA: TGCGCCAGCAGCTTCGGTGACAGCTCCTACAATGAGCAGTTCTTC; CDR3 protein: CASSFGDSSYNEQFF
clone size: NA; D gene: NA; V gene: TRBV7-8; J gene: TRBJ2-7; CDR3 DNA: TGTGCCAGCAGCTGGGACACCTTTTACGAGCAGTACTTC; CDR3 protein: CASSWDTFYEQYF
clone size: NA; D gene: TRBD2; V gene: TRBV4-2; J gene: TRBJ2-5; CDR3 DNA: TGTGCCAGCAGCCAAGATGGCACTAGCGGGGGGTTCGGAGAGACCCAGTACTTC; CDR3 protein: CASSQDGTSGGFGETQYF
clone size: once; D gene: NA; V gene: TRBV13; J gene: TRBJ2-6; CDR3 DNA: TGTGCCAGCAGCCTCCGGGACACTGGGGCCAACGTCCTGACTTTC; CDR3 protein: CASSLRDTGANVLTF
clone size: NA; D gene: NA; V gene: TRBV5-1; J gene: TRBJ2-3; CDR3 DNA: TGCGCCAGCAGCCTATCGGGACAACCCACAGATACGCAGTATTTT; CDR3 protein: CASSLSGQPTDTQYF
clone size: few; D gene: TRBD2; V gene: TRBV20-1; J gene: TRBJ2-5; CDR3 DNA: TGCAGTGCTATGGGGGGGGAGACCCAGTACTTC; CDR3 protein: CSAMGGETQYF
clone size: NA; D gene: TRBD1; V gene: TRBV5-1; J gene: TRBJ2-2; CDR3 DNA: TGCGCCAGCAGCTGGGCTAGACAGGGGGCGAACGGGGAGCTGTTTTTT; CDR3 protein: CASSWARQGANGELFF
clone size: NA; D gene: TRBD2; V gene: TRBV11-2; J gene: TRBJ2-2; CDR3 DNA: TGTGCCAGCAGCTTGCCGACTAGCGTCACCGGGGAGCTGTTTTTT; CDR3 protein: CASSLPTSVTGELFF
clone size: once; D gene: TRBD2; V gene: TRBV2; J gene: TRBJ2-1; CDR3 DNA: TGTGCCAGTGGGATAGCGGGAGGGTACAATGAGCAGTTCTTC; CDR3 protein: CASGIAGGYNEQFF
clone size: NA; D gene: TRBD2; V gene: TRBV11-3; J gene: TRBJ2-7; CDR3 DNA: TGTGCCAGCAGCTTAGAGGGGGAGACTAGCGGGAGTTGGGAGCAGTACTTC; CDR3 protein: CASSLEGETSGSWEQYF
clone size: NA; D gene: NA; V gene: TRBV11-2; J gene: TRBJ2-7; CDR3 DNA: TGTGCCAGCAGCTTAGATCCAAGGAGCTCCTACGAGCAGTACTTC; CDR3 protein: CASSLDPRSSYEQYF
clone size: few; D gene: TRBD2; V gene: TRBV10-3; J gene: TRBJ2-1; CDR3 DNA: TGTGCCATCAGGCGTCTAGCGGGGGACGGGGAGCAGTTCTTC; CDR3 protein: CAIRRLAGDGEQFF
clone size: NA; D gene: TRBD2; V gene: TRBV11-3; J gene: TRBJ2-7; CDR3 DNA: TGTGCCAGCAGCTTGGGCGGGAGGTACACTCTTGGGGGGGAGCAGTACTTC; CDR3 protein: CASSLGGRYTLGGEQYF
clone size: once; D gene: TRBD1; V gene: TRBV5-1; J gene: TRBJ1-1; CDR3 DNA: TGCGCCAGCAGCTTGAGCACAGGGGGGACGAACACTGAAGCTTTCTTT; CDR3 protein: CASSLSTGGTNTEAFF
clone size: NA; D gene: TRBD1; V gene: TRBV9; J gene: TRBJ1-1; CDR3 DNA: TGTGCCAGCAGCATCGGGACAGGGGCGTTGAACACTGAAGCTTTCTTT; CDR3 protein: CASSIGTGALNTEAFF
clone size: few; D gene: NA; V gene: TRBV6-1; J gene: TRBJ1-1; CDR3 DNA: TGTGCCAGCAGATGGACAGTTAACACTGAAGCTTTCTTT; CDR3 protein: CASRWTVNTEAFF
clone size: NA; D gene: TRBD1; V gene: TRBV11-3; J gene: TRBJ2-5; CDR3 DNA: TGTGCCAGCAGCTCCTTCCGACAGGGAGAAGAGACCCAGTACTTC; CDR3 protein: CASSSFRQGEETQYF
clone size: NA; D gene: TRBD2; V gene: TRBV7-2; J gene: TRBJ2-3; CDR3 DNA: TGTGCCAGCAGCTTAGTTGCTTTGCGGGGGGGCGTAGATACGCAGTATTTT; CDR3 protein: CASSLVALRGGVDTQYF